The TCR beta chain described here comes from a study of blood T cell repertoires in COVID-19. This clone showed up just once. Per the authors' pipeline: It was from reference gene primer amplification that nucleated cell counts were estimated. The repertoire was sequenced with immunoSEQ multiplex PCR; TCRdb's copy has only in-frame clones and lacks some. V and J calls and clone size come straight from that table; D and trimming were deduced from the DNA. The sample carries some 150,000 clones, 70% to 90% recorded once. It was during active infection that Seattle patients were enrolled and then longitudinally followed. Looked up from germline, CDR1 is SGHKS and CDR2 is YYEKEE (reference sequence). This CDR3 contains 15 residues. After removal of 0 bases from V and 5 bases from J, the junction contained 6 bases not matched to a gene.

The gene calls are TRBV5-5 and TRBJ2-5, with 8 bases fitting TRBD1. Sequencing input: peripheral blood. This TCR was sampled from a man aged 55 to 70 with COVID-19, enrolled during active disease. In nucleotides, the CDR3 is TGTGCCAGCAGCTTGGCCCCAGGGGGCGGCGAGACCCAGTACTTC. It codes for CASSLAPGGGETQYF.